This passage covers 22 T cell receptor beta chains from one sample sequenced in a study of blood T cell repertoires in COVID-19. Clones were read by immunoSEQ multiplex PCR, and TCRdb kept only the in-frame ones, dropping some. The table has 240,000 or so clones, 70% to 75% seen once. The specimen was peripheral blood. All receptors come from a woman of 80 years or more with acute or convalescent COVID-19.

This clone turned up a few times. Other DNA variants within this sample encode the same CDR3. This chain connects TRBV2 to TRBJ2-7; TRBD1 is a possible D gene (5 bases). Germline V gene lookup returns CDR1 SNHLY and CDR2 FYNNEI. The germline V and J ends were trimmed by 7 bases and 1 base, with 8 bases remaining between them. CDR3 length: 12 amino acids. The CDR3 spells CASKGSSYEQYF. CDR3 DNA: TGTGCCAGCAAGGGGTCATCCTACGAGCAGTACTTC.

Only a few counts were recorded for this clone. This chain joins TRBV3-1 (or the pseudogene TRBV3-2) and TRBJ2-2; 9 bases line up with TRBD1. CDR1 LGHDT and CDR2 YNNKEL come from the germline V gene (reference sequence). The CDR3 spans 14 residues. The trim removed 6 bases at V and 7 bases at J, leaving 6 bases unmatched. The CDR3 spells CASRRTGEGGELFF. The CDR3 DNA reads TGTGCCAGCAGGCGGACAGGGGAGGGCGGGGAGCTGTTTTTT.

This sequence joins TRBV5-4 and TRBJ2-7; 8 nucleotides match TRBD2. The CDR3 covers 15 residues. Germline V gene lookup returns CDR1 SGHNT and CDR2 YYREEE (reference sequence). V lost 2 bases to trimming and J lost 9 bases; unmatched junction nucleotides: 13. This CDR3 reads CASSLTSGPSSPQYF. The CDR3 DNA reads as TGTGCCAGCAGCTTAACTAGCGGCCCTTCTTCTCCGCAGTACTTC.

This clone was seen a single time. This chain links TRBV5-1 with TRBJ1-4, with 9 bases lining up with TRBD1. V gave up 4 bases and J gave up 7 bases; unmatched junction bases: 5. The CDR3 is 14 residues long. Germline lookup yields CDR1 SGHRS and CDR2 YFSETQ. CDR3 region: CASSRTGASEKLFF. DNA for the CDR3: TGCGCCAGCAGCAGGACAGGGGCGAGTGAAAAACTGTTTTTT.

The chain couples TRBV30 to TRBJ1-5, with D hard to call. Trimming took off 4 bases at V and 2 bases at J, with 9 bases between the two ends. Germline V gene lookup returns CDR1 GTSNPN and CDR2 SVGIG (reference sequence). This CDR3 has 13 amino acids. CDR3 protein: CAWTGEGNQPQHF. CDR3 sequence (DNA): TGTGCCTGGACCGGGGAGGGCAATCAGCCCCAGCATTTT.

The chain carries TRBV10-3 and TRBJ1-4, with a weak D call TRBD1 (5 bases). CDR3 length: 17 residues. V shed 3 bases and J shed 3 bases, with 17 bases lying between them. The germline gives CDR1 ENHRY, CDR2 SYGVKD. The CDR3 coding sequence is TGTGCCATCAGTGAATCGGTAGTGTCAGGGCCTAATGAAAAACTGTTTTTT. Protein sequence: CAISESVVSGPNEKLFF.

CDR3 DNA sequence: TGTGCCAGCAGACGACAGGGGGTCACTCCGGGCACTGAAGCTTTCTTT. Protein product: CASRRQGVTPGTEAFF. The chain joins TRBV27 to TRBJ1-1; TRBD1 agrees at 9 bases. This CDR3 contains 16 residues. Losses at the gene ends were 6 bases for V and 4 bases for J; bases not matched to a gene: 12. Germline CDR1 is MNHEY and CDR2 is SMNVEV (reference sequence).

V usage is TRBV3-1 (or the pseudogene TRBV3-2) and J usage is TRBJ2-1; D ambiguous. V was clipped by 2 bases and J by 1 base, with 3 bases between them. Germline values: CDR1 LGHDT, CDR2 YNNKEL (reference sequence). This CDR3 is 13 amino acids long. CDR3 in amino acids: CASSQQSYNEQFF. In DNA, the CDR3 is TGTGCCAGCAGCCAACAATCCTACAATGAGCAGTTCTTC.

For the CDR3, the DNA is TGTGCCAGCAGCTCGACTAGCGGGGGGACACTAGATACGCAGTATTTT. Translation gives CASSSTSGGTLDTQYF. This chain uses TRBV5-4 with TRBJ2-3, with 13 positions matching TRBD2. The V and J ends lost 3 bases and 5 bases, in that order; junction bases with no gene match: 6. The V gene's germline CDR1 is SGHNT and CDR2 YYREEE (reference sequence). The CDR3 is 16 amino acids.

The chain uses TRBV2 and TRBJ2-1; D remains unclear. Between the trimmed V and J ends, which lost 7 bases and 6 bases, there was a span of 19 bases. This CDR3 spans 15 amino acids. CDR1 is SNHLY, CDR2 FYNNEI, per germline. The CDR3: CASTRSGRQGNEQFF. CDR3 bases: TGTGCCAGCACCCGGTCGGGTCGGCAAGGCAATGAGCAGTTCTTC.

This clone was picked up a small number of times. This sequence joins TRBV19 and TRBJ1-1, with D possibly matching TRBD1 (6 bases). CDR3 length: 15 residues. The ends were cut back, 4 bases at V and 1 base at J, with 13 bases in the middle. CDR1 and CDR2 (germline): LNHDA, SQIVND (reference sequence). The CDR3 sequence: CASSKDSPGNTEAFF. In DNA, the CDR3 is TGTGCCAGTAGTAAGGACAGCCCTGGGAACACTGAAGCTTTCTTT.

This rearrangement joins TRBV7-9 to TRBJ2-1; D is ambiguous. Germline V CDR1 and CDR2: SEHNR, FQNEAQ (reference sequence). This CDR3 region has 16 residues. Trimming cost V 2 bases and J 0 bases, with 11 bases left between them. CDR3 amino acids: CASSLIYSSSYNEQFF. CDR3 DNA sequence: TGTGCCAGCAGCTTAATCTATTCGAGCTCCTACAATGAGCAGTTCTTC.

The genes are TRBV6-5 and TRBJ2-2, with D unclear. V was clipped by 7 bases and J by 1 base, with 4 bases between them. Germline loops: CDR1 MNHEY, CDR2 SVGAGI. The length of the CDR3 is 12 residues. CDR3 protein: CASIKNTGELFF. The CDR3, as DNA: TGTGCCAGCATCAAGAACACCGGGGAGCTGTTTTTT.

This chain links TRBV18 with TRBJ2-1, with 9 nucleotides matching TRBD1. V shed 9 bases and J 4 bases; nucleotides not matched to a gene: 4. The CDR3 loop spans 13 amino acids. Germline V lookup: CDR1 KGHSH, CDR2 LQKENI. The DNA of the CDR3 is TGTGCCAGTTCCGGACAGGGGTACAATGAGCAGTTCTTC. This encodes CASSGQGYNEQFF.

The J gene is TRBJ2-7, the V gene TRBV5-1; D is undetermined. The CDR3 has 14 residues. CDR1 and CDR2 (germline): SGHRS, YFSETQ. Trimming removed 0 bases from V and 5 bases from J, with 12 bases in between. The CDR3 loop is CASSLEGSGHEQYF. DNA for the CDR3: TGCGCCAGCAGCTTGGAAGGCTCTGGGCACGAGCAGTACTTC.

This chain links TRBV6-6 with TRBJ1-5, with 7 bases fitting TRBD1. The V and J ends lost 5 bases and 0 bases, in that order; junction bases with no gene match: 13. CDR1 is MNHNY, CDR2 SVGAGI, per germline (reference sequence). This CDR3 is built from 18 residues. The CDR3 DNA is TGTGCCAGCAGTCAGCGCGGGACAGCGGAATATAGCAATCAGCCCCAGCATTTT. The encoded protein is CASSQRGTAEYSNQPQHF.

CDR3 sequence reads: CASSWGANTGELFF. The CDR3 bases are TGTGCCAGCAGTTGGGGGGCGAACACCGGGGAGCTGTTTTTT. V gene TRBV6-5 combines with J gene TRBJ2-2; the D gene is possibly TRBD2 (6 bases). Deletions cut 4 bases from V and 0 bases from J, with 6 bases between. The CDR3 contains 14 residues. Germline V gives CDR1 MNHEY, CDR2 SVGAGI.

The rearrangement joins TRBV18 to TRBJ1-2, with D uncertain. Germline CDR1 and CDR2: KGHSH and LQKENI. Deletions cut 3 bases from V and 5 bases from J, with 13 bases between. The CDR3 is 14 residues long. CDR3 in amino acids: CASSPAGETYGYTF. The CDR3 nucleotides are TGTGCCAGCTCACCGGCGGGAGAGACGTATGGCTACACCTTC.

This clone was observed a single time. The chain carries TRBV27 and TRBJ2-4, with TRBD1 identical over 11 bases. J gave up 0 bases and V 5 bases, and 9 bases lay outside the gene matches. Germline V gene data show CDR1 as MNHEY and CDR2 as SMNVEV (reference sequence). The CDR3 extends over 18 amino acids. CDR3 amino acids: CASSPSGTGGLAKNIQYF. CDR3 bases: TGTGCCAGCAGTCCCTCCGGGACAGGGGGGTTAGCCAAAAACATTCAGTACTTC.

This clone was seen a single time. The rearrangement links TRBV2 to TRBJ2-1, with D tentatively TRBD2 (7 bases). Trimming took 8 bases from V and 6 from J, leaving 20 bases between them. The germline CDR1 and CDR2 sequences are SNHLY and FYNNEI. The CDR3 sequence is 15 residues long. In nucleotides, the CDR3 is TGTGCCAGCTCTTTTCCGGGGGGCCTAGCCAATGAGCAGTTCTTC. It translates to CASSFPGGLANEQFF.

The J gene is TRBJ2-4, the V gene TRBV6-6, with 7 bases identical to TRBD1. Germline V gene sequence: CDR1 MNHNY, CDR2 SVGAGI (reference sequence). The junction had 5 bases not matched to a gene; V was cut back by 6 bases and J by 0 bases. CDR3 length: 15 amino acids. This CDR3 reads CASRGDSLAKNIQYF. The CDR3 nucleotides read TGTGCCAGCAGGGGGGACAGTCTAGCCAAAAACATTCAGTACTTC.

The chain has TRBV5-1 and TRBJ2-5; TRBD1 is a possible D gene (5 bases). The CDR3 covers 16 residues. Germline V lookup: CDR1 SGHRS, CDR2 YFSETQ. V lost 1 base and J lost 1, with 14 bases in between. CDR3 DNA sequence: TGCGCCAGCAGCTTGTGGTTCGACAGACCCCAAGAGACCCAGTACTTC. Residues: CASSLWFDRPQETQYF.